Described below is a single TCR beta chain sequence and its context. Its antigen is not identified. This sample is drawn from a study of T cell responses to AZD1222 COVID-19 vaccine. Study background: The analysis combined second doses at about 4 or about 12 weeks.

Some clones are missing from TCRdb's copy, which holds only in-frame ones; the method was immunoSEQ multiplex PCR. The sample records about 60,000 clones, 65% to 90% being singletons. General study findings and limits: Donors, mostly white British, included more females; clonal diversity was possibly underestimated.

Germline-derived CDR1 and CDR2 are SGHNT and YYREEE (reference sequence). V lost 4 bases to trimming and J lost 4 bases; unmatched junction nucleotides: 9. The CDR3 runs 15 residues. The chain uses TRBV5-4 and TRBJ2-7; TRBD2 matches at 9 bases. The source of this sequence is an adult in good health. Sequences were derived from peripheral blood, sampled on day 0 of AZD1222 vaccination. CDR3 nucleotide sequence: TGTGCCAGCAGCATACGTAGCGGGAGTGAATACGAGCAGTACTTC. Encoded protein: CASSIRSGSEYEQYF.